Below are 26 T cell receptor beta chains sequenced from a single sample in a study of molecular identifiers for immune sequencing clone quantification. TCRdb reanalysed the PCR reads using MiXCR and keeps one entry per CDR3 protein. The sample lists under 650,000 distinct CDR3 sequences; 15% to 20% were seen once. The sequenced material came from naive CD8+ T cells from blood, with Jurkat cell RNA spiked in. Documented subset: FACS-sorted CD8+CD4-CCR7+CD45RA+ naive T cells. The receptors come from a human donor in good health. Some libraries in this study had Jurkat cell RNA spiked in.

This clonotype occurred many times. The chain has TRBV7-9 and TRBJ2-5; 12 positions match TRBD2. There are 19 residues in the CDR3. Germline assignment: CDR1 SEHNR and CDR2 FQNEAQ (reference sequence). V was clipped by 3 bases and J by 2 bases; unmatched bases: 13. The CDR3 sequence: CASSFFPGLAGLSQETQYF. The CDR3 DNA follows: TGTGCCAGCAGCTTTTTTCCGGGACTAGCGGGCTTATCTCAAGAGACCCAGTACTTC.

As concerns this clonotype: A much larger clonotype is one base distant, so this may be a read error. V gene TRBV14 combines with J gene TRBJ1-1; tentative D call: TRBD1 (5 bases). The V end was cut by 1 base, the J end by 5 bases, with 17 bases between. CDR3 length: 16 amino acids. Germline V gene data show CDR1 as SGHDN and CDR2 as FVKESK. The CDR3 reads CASSQADGALGTEAFF. CDR3 nucleotides: TGTGCCAGCAGCCAAGCTGACGGGGCCCTCGGGACTGAAGCTTTCTTT.

The chain carries TRBV11-2 and TRBJ2-3, with 12 bases that match TRBD2. Germline CDR1 is SGHAT and CDR2 is FQNNGV. The trim removed 2 bases at V and 5 bases at J, leaving 11 bases unmatched. CDR3 size: 18 residues. The CDR3, as DNA: TGTGCCAGCAGCTTACCGCGTACTAGCGGGAGGCTTAGAGATACGCAGTATTTT. Protein product: CASSLPRTSGRLRDTQYF. Full variable domain (remainder filled in from reference TRBV11-2 and TRBJ2-3): EAGVAQSPRYKIIEKRQSVAFWCNPISGHATLYWYQQILGQGPKLLIQFQNNGVVDDSQLPKDRFSAERLKGVDSTLKIQPAKLEDSAVYLCASSLPRTSGRLRDTQYFGPGTRLTVL.

In this sample, this clonotype turned up many times. This rearrangement joins TRBV7-6 to TRBJ1-3, with D maybe TRBD1 (5 bases). The CDR3 covers 14 residues. Germline V CDR1 and CDR2: SGHVS, FNYEAQ. Deletions cut 1 base from V and 2 bases from J, with 6 bases between. The CDR3 here is CASSLGGTGNTIYF. CDR3 coding DNA: TGTGCCAGCAGCTTAGGGGGCACTGGAAACACCATATATTTT.

The table lists this clonotype with many counts. The CDR3 bases are TGTGCCAGCAGCTTAGGGAGGATGGAGACCCAGTACTTC. It yields the protein CASSLGRMETQYF. This chain links TRBV7-2 with TRBJ2-5, with a weak D call TRBD2 (5 bases). The CDR3 extends over 13 amino acids. V was trimmed by 1 base and J by 5 bases, leaving 8 bases between them. Germline CDR1 reads SGHTA; CDR2 reads FQGNSA.

In this sample, this clonotype turned up many times. This chain connects TRBV20-1 to TRBJ2-3; 8 nucleotides line up with TRBD2. Germline V gene lookup returns CDR1 DFQATT and CDR2 SNEGSKA (reference sequence). The CDR3 has 15 residues. V lost 5 bases, J lost 2 bases, and 9 bases stayed unmatched. The CDR3 loop reads CSAEPVGRVTDTQYF. In nucleotides, the CDR3 is TGCAGTGCTGAGCCGGTCGGGAGGGTCACAGATACGCAGTATTTT.

Details on this clonotype: Just one base apart from a much larger clone, this may be a read error. V gene TRBV7-9 combines with J gene TRBJ1-1; 12 bases match TRBD1. The CDR3 has 16 amino acids. Germline V lookup: CDR1 SEHNR, CDR2 FQNEAQ (reference sequence). The CDR3 nucleotides read TGTGCCGGCAGCCGGTTGGGACAGGGGGCGAGCACTGAAGCTTTCTTT. Protein: CAGSRLGQGASTEAFF.

Many counts were recorded for this clonotype. This rearrangement joins TRBV23-1 to TRBJ2-2; a possible D gene is TRBD2 (6 bases). TRBV23-1 is an ORF, and what it does is uncertain. V lost 9 bases to trimming and J lost 7 bases, with 18 bases between them. CDR3 length: 14 residues. CDR3 nucleotides: TGCGCCAGGTTACCGCGGGGCAGCTGCGGGGAGCTGTTTTTT. It is translated as CARLPRGSCGELFF.

This clonotype was observed many times. This chain connects TRBV6-2 or TRBV6-3 to TRBJ2-1; D call uncertain. Germline values: CDR1 MNHEY, CDR2 SVGEGT. CDR3 size: 10 residues. The germline V and J ends were trimmed by 10 bases and 8 bases, with 9 bases remaining between them. For the CDR3, the DNA is TGTGCCACTATTGGGGATGAGCAGTTCTTC. It is translated as CATIGDEQFF.

This clonotype was recorded many times. J is TRBJ2-5 and V is TRBV3-1; D is undetermined. V lost 0 bases and J lost 2, with 16 bases in between. This CDR3 contains 17 residues. Germline V gene data show CDR1 as LGHDT and CDR2 as YNNKEL (reference sequence). In DNA, the CDR3 is TGTGCCAGCAGCCAAGATCGAACTACCCTGGATCAAGAGACCCAGTACTTC. This sequence encodes CASSQDRTTLDQETQYF.

The chain couples TRBV19 to TRBJ2-3; D assignment may be TRBD1 or TRBD2 (5 bases each). This CDR3 has 16 amino acids. V was cut by 8 bases and J by 2 bases, with 20 bases left in between. Germline-derived CDR1 and CDR2 are LNHDA and SQIVND (reference sequence). The CDR3 DNA sequence: TGTGCCAGTGGGGACGGTAGTCCCTCCTTCACAGATACGCAGTATTTT. Its protein product is CASGDGSPSFTDTQYF.

As concerns this clonotype: Possible read error: a much larger clone is one base away. This chain uses TRBV11-2 with TRBJ2-1; weak D call: TRBD1 (7 bases). V lost 5 bases and J lost 9, with 17 bases in between. The germline CDR1 and CDR2 sequences are SGHAT and FQNNGV. The CDR3 runs to 14 residues. As DNA, the CDR3 is TGTGCCAGCAGCGCCCCAGGGGGGTTGTTTGAGCAGTTCTTC. This translates into CASSAPGGLFEQFF.

Concerning this clonotype itself: It may be a read error: a sequence one base away is much more abundant. CDR3 coding DNA: TGTGCCAGCAGCGCAAGCCCTGGGACAGAGACTGGAAACACCATATATTTT. The encoded protein is CASSASPGTETGNTIYF. This chain connects TRBV9 to TRBJ1-3; TRBD1 matches at 7 bases. This CDR3 has 17 residues. Germline V gene sequence: CDR1 SGDLS, CDR2 YYNGEE. V lost 3 bases, J lost 2 bases, and 11 bases stayed unmatched.

This clonotype came up many times. The CDR3 DNA reads as TGTGCCAGCAGCTTTGACAGCTACAATGAGCAGTTCTTC. It codes for CASSFDSYNEQFF. The V gene is TRBV7-2, the J gene TRBJ2-1; possible D gene TRBD1, 5 bases. This CDR3 has 13 residues. The germline V gene has CDR1 SGHTA and CDR2 FQGNSA. Trimming shortened V by 3 bases and J by 3 bases, and 6 bases separated the two germline ends.

Remarks on this clonotype: Its ends do not fully match the called genes, so a read error is possible. V is TRBV20-1 and J is TRBJ2-6; 7 bases line up with TRBD1. The CDR3 is 14 amino acids. The germline CDR1 and CDR2 sequences are DFQATT and SNEGSKA (reference sequence). CDR3 sequence reads: CCAIDRAGANVLTF. Here the CDR3 DNA reads TGCTGTGCTATCGACAGGGCTGGGGCCAACGTCCTGACTTTC.

This clonotype was detected a few times. This chain joins TRBV5-1 and TRBJ1-1, with 8 bases matching TRBD1. This CDR3 has 17 amino acids. From germline, CDR1 is SGHRS and CDR2 YFSETQ. V trimming: 3 bases; J trimming: 3 bases; junction bases outside the gene matches: 13. CDR3 bases: TGCGCCAGCAGCTCACCTCAGGGGGCGGAATTTTACACTGAAGCTTTCTTT. Translation gives CASSSPQGAEFYTEAFF.

V usage is TRBV12-5 and J usage is TRBJ2-7, with TRBD2 matching 10 bases. Germline CDR1 LGHNT, CDR2 FRNRAP. V lost 6 bases and J lost 4; bases outside the gene matches: 6. The CDR3 is made up of 14 amino acids. The CDR3 is CASGLAGFGYEQYF. The DNA for the CDR3 is TGTGCTAGTGGACTAGCGGGGTTCGGGTACGAGCAGTACTTC.

With regard to this clonotype: One base away lies a much larger clone, so this may be a sequencing read error. The chain is built from TRBV12-3 or TRBV12-4 and TRBJ1-1; possibly TRBD1 for D (6 bases). V lost 6 bases to trimming and J lost 6 bases, with 14 bases between them. The CDR3 sequence is 13 residues long. This chain's CDR3 is CASSPGQKPEAFF. The DNA of the CDR3 is TGTGCCAGCAGCCCAGGACAGAAACCTGAAGCTTTCTTT.

This clonotype occurred many times. The chain has TRBV7-2 and TRBJ1-5; TRBD1 matches at 8 bases. CDR1 is SGHTA and CDR2 is FQGNSA in the germline V gene. The V gene end was trimmed by 5 bases and the J gene end by 4 bases; junction bases not matched to a gene: 10. The CDR3 extends over 16 amino acids. The CDR3 bases are TGTGCCAGCAGCGACACCGGGACAGGCTTGAATCAGCCCCAGCATTTT. Translated, it gives CASSDTGTGLNQPQHF.

This clonotype was picked up many times. The rearrangement uses TRBV7-9 and TRBJ2-3, with D hard to call. V lost 5 bases and J 3 bases, leaving 21 bases between the germline ends. Germline assignment: CDR1 SEHNR and CDR2 FQNEAQ (reference sequence). The CDR3 covers 17 residues. The CDR3: CASSLLRGYVTTDTQYF. The CDR3 DNA sequence: TGTGCCAGCAGCCTACTTCGAGGTTACGTGACGACAGATACGCAGTATTTT.

This clonotype was found many times. The chain links TRBV5-4 to TRBJ2-3, with 11 bases lining up with TRBD1. The V gene's germline CDR1 is SGHNT and CDR2 YYREEE (reference sequence). The CDR3 extends over 17 amino acids. V lost 4 bases and J lost 3; bases outside the gene matches: 10. CDR3 sequence: CASSSFWGQGVTDTQYF. The CDR3 DNA sequence: TGTGCCAGCAGCAGCTTTTGGGGACAGGGGGTAACAGATACGCAGTATTTT.

The chain recombines TRBV24-1 with TRBJ2-7; D not resolved. This CDR3 has 13 amino acids. CDR1 and CDR2 from the germline V gene are KGHDR and SFDVKD. Trimming took 0 bases from V and 3 from J, leaving 5 bases between them. The CDR3 loop is CATSDLGDYEQYF. DNA for the CDR3: TGTGCCACCAGTGATTTGGGGGACTACGAGCAGTACTTC.

In its sample, this clonotype was seen many times. The rearrangement uses TRBV20-1 and TRBJ2-7; maybe TRBD1 (5 bases). The CDR3 has 14 amino acids. The germline V gene encodes CDR1 DFQATT and CDR2 SNEGSKA (reference sequence). The ends were cut back, 6 bases at V and 7 bases at J, with 22 bases in the middle. The CDR3 DNA sequence: TGCAGTGCAGGCCATATAGGGGCCTTAGAAGAGCAGTACTTC. Protein product: CSAGHIGALEEQYF.

As concerns this clonotype: A much larger clone differs by one base, so this may be a read error. No conserved phenylalanine or tryptophan ends this CDR3, so it is likely a read error. J is TRBJ2-7 and V is TRBV7-9; D possibly corresponds to TRBD2 (6 bases). The CDR3 consists of 14 residues. Deletions cut 5 bases from V and 2 bases from J, with 13 bases between. Germline loops: CDR1 SEHNR, CDR2 FQNEAQ (reference sequence). The CDR3 DNA is TGTGCCAGCAGCCCTACGGGAGAAACCTACGAGCAGTACCTC. Residues: CASSPTGETYEQYL.

Turning to this clonotype: A much larger clone lies one base from this, so it may be a read error. The genes are TRBV20-1 and TRBJ2-7; the D gene is possibly TRBD2 (6 bases). V lost 3 bases and J lost 3, with 15 bases in between. The V gene's germline CDR1 is DFQATT and CDR2 SNEGSKA (reference sequence). The CDR3 sequence is 14 residues long. CDR3 region: CSARGRTGFYEQYF. For the CDR3, the DNA is TGCAGTGCTAGGGGGAGGACGGGCTTCTACGAGCAGTACTTC.

This clonotype has only a few counts. The J gene is TRBJ2-2, the V gene TRBV7-9; D is unresolved. V lost 1 base to trimming and J lost 6 bases, with 9 bases between them. In germline, CDR1 is SEHNR, CDR2 FQNEAQ (reference sequence). This CDR3 has 14 residues. As DNA, the CDR3 is TGTGCCAGCAGCTTAGTAGCTAGTGCCGGGGAGCTGTTTTTT. Its translation: CASSLVASAGELFF.